The present TCR beta chain was sequenced within a study of radiotherapy plus CTLA-4 blockade in lung cancer (dated by TCRdb to 2016 to 2019). Describing the broader study: Objective responses occurred in around 20% of enrolled patients, and over 30% achieved disease control.

Details on this clone: It has no known antigen specificity. One base away there is no much larger clone; base qualities are not given.

The germline V gene yields SGHRS for CDR1 and YFSETQ for CDR2. The CDR3 runs 16 amino acids, cysteine and phenylalanine included. Only CDR3 DNA is held: 48 bases, read in frame from base 1. Trimming removed 5 bases from V and 3 bases from J, leaving 20 bases between the germline ends. The study tested focal radiation therapy combined with CTLA-4 blockade (ipilimumab) in patients with chemo-refractory metastatic non-small-cell lung cancer. Libraries were built with the immunoSEQ multiplex PCR assay. Not all clones reach the TCRdb copy of this immuneACCESS table, which keeps in-frame sequences only. Checked studies attribute under half of the gap to unresolved V genes and leave the rest unexplained. This sample is represented by roughly 53,000 clones; roughly 81% of them were singletons. Approximately 5% of the sample is taken by the ten largest. Overall study outcomes, separate from this receptor: Early dynamic changes in blood T cell clones, together with increased serum interferon-beta after radiation, were reported as the strongest predictors of response. TCR clones derived from tumors expanded in peripheral blood after treatment with radiotherapy and ipilimumab.

The sequencing used peripheral blood, collected from a patient treated with radiotherapy plus ipilimumab. The V and J segments used are TRBV5-1 and TRBJ1-1; possibly the D gene is TRBD1, per 5 matching bases. The TCR sequence derives from a human donor with non-small cell lung cancer whose response to radiotherapy plus ipilimumab could not be evaluated. The CDR3 in this case is CASRPRVQVRDTEAFF. The DNA reads as follows: TGCGCCAGCAGACCCCGAGTACAGGTCAGGGACACTGAAGCTTTCTTT.